The entry that follows covers one T cell receptor (beta chain) sequence. One end of the junction does not line up with germline, which may come from a read error. The data originate from a study of T cells of healthy individuals. One entry per CDR3 protein, called by TCRdb with MiXCR from the 5' RACE reads. This sample has around 63,000 distinct CDR3 sequences, with around 15% found just once. CDR3 length equals 13 residues. Germline V gene sequence: CDR1 SGHTA, CDR2 FQGNSA. This chain uses TRBV7-2 with TRBJ1-3; D call uncertain. This clonotype was obtained from a human donor in good health. The CDR3 nucleotides read TGTGCCAGCGGCTTTTCCAGTGGAAACACCATATATTTT. Protein sequence: CASGFSSGNTIYF.